These 29 T cell receptor beta chains were all obtained from the same sample, sequenced in a study of blood T cells in healthy people across ages. Primers used in a second PCR of roughly 6 to 11 cycles were a sample-barcoded 5' primer and a J-beta primer mix. TCRdb re-analysed the 5' RACE reads in MiXCR, keeping a single row per CDR3 protein. The sample lists about 780,000 distinct CDR3 sequences, roughly 25% occurring once. These sequences were also reported in another study, on T cells of mothers and their children.

The source material was blood. These receptor sequences come from a boy aged 5-17 years in good health.

This clonotype was detected a few times. The chain links TRBV9 to TRBJ2-1, with D possibly being TRBD1 (6 bases). The J call may be mistaken, given a closer DNA end match to TRBJ2-5. The length of the CDR3 is 15 residues. The germline V gene has CDR1 SGDLS and CDR2 YYNGEE. CDR3 nucleotide sequence: TGTGCCAGCAGCGTAGAAGGGGGTAGTGGGGGGACCCAGTACTTC. It yields the protein CASSVEGGSGGTQYF.

On this clonotype: The junction departs from the called germline gene at one end, perhaps through a read error. The rearrangement links TRBV28 to TRBJ2-5; TRBD2 agrees at 9 bases. The length of the CDR3 is 15 residues. Germline V gene data show CDR1 as MDHEN and CDR2 as SYDVKM. The CDR3 protein is CASKGSGTSSYEQYF. The CDR3 nucleotides are TGTGCCAGCAAGGGTTCTGGGACTAGCAGCTACGAGCAGTATTTC.

This clonotype was seen a handful of times. In this CDR3 the conserved last residue, phenylalanine or tryptophan, is missing, so a read error is likely. It is unclear where the CDR3 begins or ends on the DNA, so no DNA is shown, and the CDR3 is as TCRdb lists it. J is TRBJ2-7 and V is TRBV10-2. From its first to its last residue, the CDR3 has 8 amino acids. CDR1 is WSHSY, CDR2 SAAADI, per germline. CDR3 region: CASSGSSL.

J is TRBJ1-2 and V is TRBV7-2, with 7 bases fitting TRBD1. From germline, CDR1 is SGHTA and CDR2 FQGNSA. V lost 4 bases, J lost 3 bases, and 8 bases stayed unmatched. The CDR3 runs to 15 residues. CDR3 sequence: CASSYRGAGDYGYTF. The CDR3 DNA reads as TGTGCCAGCAGCTACAGGGGCGCGGGGGACTATGGCTACACCTTC.

The chain links TRBV3-1 to TRBJ1-1; D unresolved. V lost 2 bases and J lost 5, with 9 bases in between. CDR1 is LGHDT, CDR2 YNNKEL, per germline (reference sequence). The CDR3 length is 13 residues. The CDR3 DNA follows: TGTGCCAGCAGCCAATCGGAACTTACTGAAGCTTTCTTT. It encodes CASSQSELTEAFF.

The chain is built from TRBV21-1 and TRBJ2-5. The DNA matches TRBJ2-7 better at its end, which makes the J call doubtful. TRBV21-1 is a listed pseudogene. The CDR3 length is 15 residues. CDR3 in amino acids: CASSKVQERFYEQYF. In DNA form, the CDR3 reads TGTGCCAGCAGCAAAGTCCAAGAGCGCTTTTACGAGCAGTACTTC.

The chain carries TRBV3-1 and TRBJ2-7, with D perhaps given as TRBD1 or TRBD2 (5 bases each). The V end was cut by 4 bases, the J end by 1 base, with 20 bases between. CDR1 LGHDT and CDR2 YNNKEL come from the germline V gene (reference sequence). The CDR3 is 17 residues long. The CDR3 DNA reads as TGTGCCAGCAGCCCCTGGGGACCCGAGGGGCGTTCCTACGAGCAGTACTTC. Residues: CASSPWGPEGRSYEQYF.

The V gene is TRBV4-1, the J gene TRBJ2-5, with D unresolved. V was cut by 1 base and J by 1 base, with 13 bases left in between. CDR3 length equals 16 residues. Germline V gives CDR1 MGHRA, CDR2 YSYEKL. The CDR3 DNA sequence: TGCGCCAGCAGCCAAGTGACCCCTAAAGCCCAAGAGACCCAGTACTTC. Translated, it gives CASSQVTPKAQETQYF.

The chain links TRBV6-1 to TRBJ2-1; D may be TRBD2 (5 bases). Germline CDR1 and CDR2: MNHNS and SASEGT. The V and J ends lost 5 bases and 3 bases respectively, with 20 bases between them. The CDR3 consists of 17 residues. The CDR3 here is CASSLRVGVPGYNEQFF. The CDR3 DNA sequence: TGTGCCAGCAGTCTGCGGGTTGGTGTGCCCGGCTACAATGAGCAGTTCTTC.

There are a few counts of this clonotype. The rearrangement joins TRBV30 to TRBJ2-5; weak D call: TRBD1 (7 bases). CDR1 and CDR2 from the germline V gene are GTSNPN and SVGIG (reference sequence). This CDR3 contains 14 residues. V lost 1 base to trimming and J lost 4 bases, with 13 bases between them. CDR3 protein: CAWSAPGGSETQYF. The CDR3, as DNA: TGTGCCTGGAGTGCACCAGGGGGGTCAGAGACCCAGTACTTC. The entire variable domain, with the rest obtained from reference TRBV30 and TRBJ2-5, is as follows: SQTIHQWPATLVQPVGSPLSLECTVEGTSNPNLYWYRQAAGRGLQLLFYSVGIGQISSEVPQNLSASRPQDRQFILSSKKLLLSDSGFYLCAWSAPGGSETQYFGPGTRLLVL.

V is TRBV29-1 and J is TRBJ2-3; 8 nucleotides align to TRBD2. The junction had 5 bases not matched to a gene; V was cut back by 4 bases and J by 2 bases. Germline values: CDR1 SQVTM, CDR2 ANQGSEA. CDR3 size: 14 residues. In DNA form, the CDR3 reads TGCAGCGTTGGAACTAGCGGAAACACAGATACGCAGTATTTT. Its translation: CSVGTSGNTDTQYF.

This clonotype came up a few times. V gene TRBV6-6 combines with J gene TRBJ2-5; D gene ambiguous. V was pared by 2 bases and J by 5 bases, with 12 bases between. There are 14 residues in the CDR3. Germline V lookup: CDR1 MNHNY, CDR2 SVGAGI (reference sequence). In DNA, the CDR3 is TGTGCCAGCAGTTACGGGCAGCCCCGGGAGACCCAGTACTTC. It translates to CASSYGQPRETQYF.

The table lists this clonotype with many counts. The gene calls are TRBV5-1 and TRBJ2-5; D call uncertain. The J call may be wrong; the DNA end is better matched by TRBJ2-1. The CDR3 runs to 11 residues. Looked up from germline, CDR1 is SGHRS and CDR2 is YFSETQ. CDR3 sequence: CASSLEDEQFF. CDR3 coding DNA: TGCGCCAGCAGCTTGGAGGATGAGCAGTTCTTC.

This clonotype was seen a few times. V and J are TRBV10-1 and TRBJ1-1; D may be TRBD1 (5 bases). The V end lost 4 bases, the J end lost 4 bases, and 10 bases lay between the germline ends. Germline V gene sequence: CDR1 WNHNN, CDR2 SYGVQD (reference sequence). The CDR3 loop spans 13 amino acids. CDR3 coding DNA: TGCGCCAGCAGTGTTGGGGCCTTCACTGAAGCTTTCTTT. Amino acid sequence: CASSVGAFTEAFF.

This clonotype showed up just a few times. CDR3 DNA: TGTGCCAGCAGCCCCCGCGGGGCATGGGCAGAGACCCAGTACTTC. It specifies CASSPRGAWAETQYF. The chain recombines TRBV9 with TRBJ2-5; D perhaps matches TRBD2 (6 bases). Trimming took 4 bases from V and 4 from J, leaving 17 bases between them. This CDR3 comprises 15 residues. Germline V gives CDR1 SGDLS, CDR2 YYNGEE.

The chain combines TRBV7-9 with TRBJ1-5; no reliable D call. Trimming shortened V by 6 bases and J by 1 base, and 10 bases separated the two germline ends. Germline CDR1 is SEHNR and CDR2 is FQNEAQ (reference sequence). The CDR3 runs to 14 residues. In DNA, the CDR3 is TGTGCCAGCAGTTCCGGCAGCAGCAATCAGCCCCAGCATTTT. Translated, it gives CASSSGSSNQPQHF.

The chain combines TRBV20-1 with TRBJ1-1, with D possibly TRBD1 on 5 matching bases. Germline V gene sequence: CDR1 DFQATT, CDR2 SNEGSKA (reference sequence). V gave up 1 base and J gave up 3 bases, with 9 bases separating them. The CDR3 sequence is 13 residues long. The CDR3 region has the DNA TGCAGTGCTAGAGCAGGGACGGACACTGAAGCTTTCTTT. It is translated as CSARAGTDTEAFF.

The J gene is TRBJ2-1, the V gene TRBV6-5; maybe TRBD1 (6 bases). The J call may be faulty, since TRBJ2-5 better matches the DNA end. Germline CDR1 reads MNHEY; CDR2 reads SVGAGI. The CDR3 covers 15 residues. In DNA form, the CDR3 reads TGTGCCAGCAGGAAACCCGGGACAACTCGAGAGACCCAGTACTTC. Encoded protein: CASRKPGTTRETQYF.

The rearrangement uses TRBV28 and TRBJ2-7; 9 bases align to TRBD1. The CDR3 spans 11 residues. V lost 11 bases to trimming and J lost 3 bases; unmatched junction nucleotides: 2. CDR1 and CDR2 (germline): MDHEN, SYDVKM. CDR3: CAGGQGYEQYF. The CDR3, as DNA: TGTGCCGGGGGACAGGGCTACGAGCAGTACTTC.

This chain links TRBV4-2 with TRBJ1-2; D call uncertain. Looked up from germline, CDR1 is LGHNA and CDR2 is YNFKEQ. The CDR3 is 14 amino acids. The V end lost 0 bases, the J end lost 2 bases, and 7 bases lay between the germline ends. The CDR3 nucleotides are TGTGCCAGCAGCCAAGAAAGCCAGAACTATGGCTACACCTTC. This encodes CASSQESQNYGYTF.

This clonotype has a handful of counts. The chain has TRBV3-1 and TRBJ2-7; weak D call: TRBD2 (5 bases). Per germline, CDR1 LGHDT and CDR2 YNNKEL (reference sequence). V was pared by 3 bases and J by 2 bases, with 8 bases between. The CDR3 extends over 13 amino acids. This CDR3 reads CASSHGVTYEQYF. In DNA, the CDR3 is TGTGCCAGCAGCCACGGGGTAACCTACGAGCAGTACTTC.

This clonotype was seen a few times. V gene TRBV19 combines with J gene TRBJ2-3; 9 bases map to TRBD2. The CDR3 has 14 amino acids. Per the germline V gene, CDR1 is LNHDA and CDR2 is SQIVND (reference sequence). Trimming removed 6 bases from V and 7 bases from J; junction bases left unmatched: 8. CDR3 region: CASSFSGGVHTQYF. DNA of the CDR3: TGTGCCAGTAGCTTTAGCGGGGGAGTTCATACGCAGTATTTT.

The rearrangement links TRBV7-9 to TRBJ2-1; 12 bases align to TRBD2. The germline V gene encodes CDR1 SEHNR and CDR2 FQNEAQ (reference sequence). J gave up 9 bases and V 5 bases, and 11 bases lay outside the gene matches. The CDR3 spans 16 residues. CDR3 bases: TGTGCCAGCAGCCCCCCCGGACTAGCGGGGATCACTGAGCAGTTCTTC. It translates to CASSPPGLAGITEQFF.

This clonotype was observed a handful of times. The chain is built from TRBV5-1 and TRBJ2-1, with 10 bases identical to TRBD1. The CDR3 is 18 amino acids. Trimming cost V 0 bases and J 8 bases; bases outside gene matches: 14. Germline V gene lookup returns CDR1 SGHRS and CDR2 YFSETQ. CDR3 coding DNA: TGCGCCAGCAGCTTGGGCGGACAGGGGGGAACGGAACAATATGAGCAGTTCTTC. This encodes CASSLGGQGGTEQYEQFF.

The chain links TRBV7-9 to TRBJ2-1; 7 bases are a match to TRBD2. J gave up 5 bases and V 5 bases, and 3 bases lay outside the gene matches. The germline V gene has CDR1 SEHNR and CDR2 FQNEAQ (reference sequence). The CDR3 extends over 13 amino acids. In nucleotides, the CDR3 is TGTGCCAGCAGCGGGGGGGTTGACAATGAGCAGTTCTTC. Its translation is CASSGGVDNEQFF.

This clonotype was seen a handful of times. The chain employs TRBV28 and TRBJ2-5; no clear D gene. V was clipped by 3 bases and J by 9 bases, with 11 bases between them. The CDR3 sequence is 12 residues long. Per germline, CDR1 MDHEN and CDR2 SYDVKM. DNA for the CDR3: TGTGCCAGCAGTTTCGGTTCATCGGCCCAGTACTTC. Protein product: CASSFGSSAQYF.

This clonotype has only a few counts. This chain uses TRBV12-3 or TRBV12-4 with TRBJ2-7; the match to TRBD1 covers 7 bases. The CDR3 covers 13 residues. The trim removed 6 bases at V and 8 bases at J, leaving 10 bases unmatched. Here the CDR3 reads CASRSYRGEKQYF. The CDR3 DNA is TGTGCCAGCAGGTCCTACAGGGGAGAAAAGCAGTACTTC.

The CDR3 nucleotides are TGTGCCAGCAGTTTAGGGAGCGGGGGGGCCAGGGAGCAGTTCTTC. This encodes CASSLGSGGAREQFF. V usage is TRBV27 and J usage is TRBJ2-1, with TRBD2 identical over 10 bases. The germline V gene encodes CDR1 MNHEY and CDR2 SMNVEV (reference sequence). The CDR3 contains 15 residues. The V and J ends lost 2 bases and 10 bases, in that order; junction bases with no gene match: 8.

V gene TRBV7-2 combines with J gene TRBJ1-3; 9 bases agree with TRBD1. Germline V gives CDR1 SGHTA, CDR2 FQGNSA. The CDR3 loop spans 15 amino acids. Losses at the gene ends were 5 bases for V and 4 bases for J; bases not matched to a gene: 6. In nucleotides, the CDR3 is TGTGCCAGCAGCCCCGACAGGGGGAGAGGAAACACCATATATTTT. Protein product: CASSPDRGRGNTIYF. Complete variable domain (other parts from reference TRBV7-2 and TRBJ1-3): GAGVSQSPSNKVTEKGKDVELRCDPISGHTALYWYRQSLGQGLEFLIYFQGNSAPDKSGLPSDRFSAERTGGSVSTLTIQRTQQEDSAVYLCASSPDRGRGNTIYFGEGSWLTVV.